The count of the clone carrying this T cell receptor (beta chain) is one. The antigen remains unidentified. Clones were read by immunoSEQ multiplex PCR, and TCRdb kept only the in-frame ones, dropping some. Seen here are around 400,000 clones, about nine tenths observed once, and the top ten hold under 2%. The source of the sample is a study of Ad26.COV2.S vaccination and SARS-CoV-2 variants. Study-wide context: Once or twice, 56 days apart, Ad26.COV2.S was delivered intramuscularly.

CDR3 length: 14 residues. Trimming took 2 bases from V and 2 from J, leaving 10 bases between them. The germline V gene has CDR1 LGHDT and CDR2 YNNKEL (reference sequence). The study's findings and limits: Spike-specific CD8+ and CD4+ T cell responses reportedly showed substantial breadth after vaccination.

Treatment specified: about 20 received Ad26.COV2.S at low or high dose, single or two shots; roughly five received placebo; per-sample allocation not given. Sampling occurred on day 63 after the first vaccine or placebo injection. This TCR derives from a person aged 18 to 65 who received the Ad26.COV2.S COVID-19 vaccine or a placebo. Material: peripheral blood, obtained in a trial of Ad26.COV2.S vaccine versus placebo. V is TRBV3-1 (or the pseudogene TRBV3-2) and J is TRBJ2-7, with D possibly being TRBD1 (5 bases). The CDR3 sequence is CASSQLYRPYEQYF. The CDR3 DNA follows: TGTGCCAGCAGCCAACTGTACAGGCCCTACGAGCAGTACTTC.